This T cell receptor beta chain was profiled in a study of post-analysis software for immune sequencing data. Study context: Patients had relapsing-remitting, secondary progressive or progressive-relapsing multiple sclerosis; some lacked subtype.

A note on this clonotype: Its antigen is unknown.

Every TCR beta cDNA library bore unique molecular identifiers. There were about 0.85 to 10 million T cells, and around 500,000 cDNA molecules came from them. TCRdb reprocessed the PCR reads with MiXCR, giving one entry per CDR3 protein. This table has 250,000 to 300,000 distinct CDR3 sequences, 35% to 40% appearing once. The study's findings and limits: Samples from a shared batch, those prepared together, strongly co-clustered by F measure. Among multiple sclerosis patients, normalized Chao1 diversity was significantly below that of controls.

The sequence was collected from a girl under 18 with multiple sclerosis. Sequences were obtained from blood.

The CDR3 DNA reads as TGTGCCAGCAGTCCCGGGCGGACAACTAATGAAAAACTGTTTTTT. Protein product: CASSPGRTTNEKLFF. V gene TRBV12-3 or TRBV12-4 combines with J gene TRBJ1-4; D remains unclear. The CDR3 covers 15 residues. Deletions cut 5 bases from V and 0 bases from J, with 10 bases between.